This paragraph reports one TCR beta chain. The antigen is undetermined. From the RT-PCR reads, TCRdb called clonotypes with MiXCR, one entry per CDR3 protein. The table records under 950,000 distinct CDR3 sequences, around 20% of them present only once. The sample belongs to a study of response to subunit inactivated influenza vaccine. Notes on the study in general: Authors suggested seasonal influenza vaccinations each recruit few new T cells.

CDR3 length: 14 residues. Unmatched junction bases numbered 7, after V lost 2 bases and J lost 6 bases. CDR1 is DFQATT and CDR2 is SNEGSKA in the germline V gene (reference sequence). The receptor comes from a man between 45 and 60 years old who received an inactivated influenza vaccine. This rearrangement joins TRBV20-1 to TRBJ2-3, with 8 bases that match TRBD2. The material was PBMCs from blood, obtained more than 4 days after vaccination. The CDR3 region is CSARNERGSDTQYF. In nucleotides, the CDR3 is TGCAGTGCTAGAAACGAGCGGGGGTCGGATACGCAGTATTTT.